The 14 T cell receptor beta chains given below trace back to one sample, sequenced in a study of T-cell reconstitution after alpha-beta-depleted transplantation in children. Preparation of the TCRbeta library used unique molecular identifiers. Each CDR3 protein is one row after TCRdb ran MiXCR on the PCR reads. This repertoire shows about 1,000,000 distinct CDR3 sequences, around 30% found once; its top ten account for under 30%. The sample in question was PBMCs, mostly from graft donor cells, obtained 360 days after TCRalphabeta/CD19-depleted stem cell transplant. The receptors shown here come from a boy in the first two years of life who had a stem cell transplant for SCID, so the T cells may come from the graft donor.

The CDR3, as DNA: TGCAGCGGGCGTTACAATGAGCAGTTCTTC. Protein product: CSGRYNEQFF. The genes are TRBV29-1 and TRBJ2-1; no clear D gene. V dropped 7 bases and J dropped 4 bases, with 5 bases sitting between them. Germline V gene sequence: CDR1 SQVTM, CDR2 ANQGSEA. This CDR3 has 10 residues.

This clonotype has just one count. The chain carries TRBV16 and TRBJ2-1; TRBD2 might be the D (7 bases). The CDR3 is 16 amino acids. V was shortened by 4 bases and J by 7 bases, with 20 bases between the two germline ends. Germline-derived CDR1 and CDR2 are KGHSY and FQNENV. The CDR3 loop reads CASSPPLKGGWNEQFF. The CDR3 DNA follows: TGTGCCAGCAGCCCCCCCTTGAAGGGGGGGTGGAATGAGCAGTTCTTC. The whole variable domain, filled in from reference TRBV16 and TRBJ2-1, reads GEEVAQTPKHLVRGEGQKAKLYCAPIKGHSYVFWYQQVLKNEFKFLISFQNENVFDETGMPKERFSAKCLPNSPCSLEIQATKLEDSAVYFCASSPPLKGGWNEQFFGPGTRLTVL.

This chain links TRBV12-3 or TRBV12-4 with TRBJ2-3; weak D call: TRBD2 (5 bases). With 3 bases removed from V and 6 bases from J, the gap between germline ends came to 7 bases. The CDR3 has 12 residues. The CDR3 spells CASSFGEDTQYF. The CDR3 bases are TGTGCCAGCAGTTTTGGGGAGGATACGCAGTATTTT.

This chain links TRBV5-1 with TRBJ2-5, with a weak D call TRBD1 (6 bases). Trimming left V 4 bases short and J 2 bases short, with 15 bases between. The CDR3 is made up of 15 amino acids. Germline values: CDR1 SGHRS, CDR2 YFSETQ. CDR3 residues: CASSPDDRRQETQYF. The CDR3 nucleotides read TGCGCCAGCAGCCCGGATGACAGGCGGCAAGAGACCCAGTACTTC.

The J gene is TRBJ2-1, the V gene TRBV7-6; D perhaps matches TRBD2 (7 bases). Per the germline V gene, CDR1 is SGHVS and CDR2 is FNYEAQ. The V end lost 5 bases, the J end lost 0 bases, and 32 bases lay between the germline ends. The CDR3 loop spans 22 amino acids. The CDR3 reads CASSPRLGGRLGWASSYNEQFF. The CDR3 region has the DNA TGTGCCAGCAGCCCCCGGCTCGGGGGGCGTCTGGGGTGGGCGAGCTCCTACAATGAGCAGTTCTTC. Together with reference TRBV7-6 and TRBJ2-1, the CDR3 gives the full variable domain: GAGVSQSPRYKVTKRGQDVALRCDPISGHVSLYWYRQALGQGPEFLTYFNYEAQQDKSGLPNDRFSAERPEGSISTLTIQRTEQRDSAMYRCASSPRLGGRLGWASSYNEQFFGPGTRLTVL.

This clonotype was picked up a small number of times. The CDR3, as DNA: TGTGCCAGCAGTACCCGATGGTGGGGGGCATGGTCCTACAATGAGCAGTTCTTC. It yields the protein CASSTRWWGAWSYNEQFF. The chain combines TRBV6-2 or TRBV6-3 with TRBJ2-1, with D tentatively TRBD1 or TRBD2 (6 bases each). CDR1 MNHEY and CDR2 SVGEGT come from the germline V gene. The CDR3 has 18 residues. V lost 5 bases and J 1 base, leaving 21 bases between the germline ends.

This clonotype was counted ten times or more. This CDR3 is CASSLRNTEAFF. CDR3 sequence (DNA): TGTGCCAGCAGCCTACGGAACACTGAAGCTTTCTTT. The chain links TRBV28 to TRBJ1-1; D ambiguous. Trimming removed 6 bases from V and 1 base from J, with 6 bases in between. The germline gives CDR1 MDHEN, CDR2 SYDVKM. The CDR3 totals 12 residues.

The CDR3 reads CASSYGTVYNEQFF. CDR3 nucleotides: TGTGCCAGCAGTTACGGGACCGTCTACAATGAGCAGTTCTTC. The rearrangement links TRBV6-5 to TRBJ2-1, with D perhaps assigned TRBD1 or TRBD2 (5 bases each). Trimming removed 2 bases from V and 3 bases from J, with 8 bases in between. The CDR3 consists of 14 residues. Germline V CDR1 and CDR2: MNHEY, SVGAGI.

V is TRBV7-2 and J is TRBJ1-2; D ambiguous. This CDR3 region has 12 residues. Per the germline V gene, CDR1 is SGHTA and CDR2 is FQGNSA. V was cut by 2 bases and J by 4 bases, with 5 bases left in between. CDR3 sequence reads: CASSLPVYGYTF. In DNA form, the CDR3 reads TGTGCCAGCAGCTTACCCGTCTATGGCTACACCTTC. Full variable domain (remainder filled in from reference TRBV7-2 and TRBJ1-2): GAGVSQSPSNKVTEKGKDVELRCDPISGHTALYWYRQSLGQGLEFLIYFQGNSAPDKSGLPSDRFSAERTGGSVSTLTIQRTQQEDSAVYLCASSLPVYGYTFGSGTRLTVV.

This clonotype was counted between two and nine times. The chain joins TRBV9 to TRBJ2-1, with unresolved D. V lost 0 bases, J lost 0 bases, and 10 bases lay in between. CDR1 is SGDLS, CDR2 YYNGEE, per germline. CDR3 length: 16 residues. The CDR3 is CASSVGSRSSYNEQFF. The DNA for the CDR3 is TGTGCCAGCAGCGTAGGTAGCCGGAGCTCCTACAATGAGCAGTTCTTC.

This chain joins TRBV15 and TRBJ2-7, with 14 bases that match TRBD2. The V segment lost 1 base and the J segment 3 bases; nucleotides outside the gene matches: 8. The length of the CDR3 is 18 residues. The germline CDR1 and CDR2 sequences are LNHNV and YYDKDF (reference sequence). As DNA, the CDR3 is TGTGCCACCAGCAGAGGACTAGCGGGGGGGCCTGGGGTCTACGAGCAGTACTTC. It is translated as CATSRGLAGGPGVYEQYF.

This clonotype has a count of ten or more. The chain links TRBV27 to TRBJ2-5, with D perhaps TRBD2 (7 bases). The CDR3 is 13 amino acids. Germline CDR1 reads MNHEY; CDR2 reads SMNVEV (reference sequence). The germline V and J ends were trimmed by 6 bases and 4 bases, with 12 bases remaining between them. The CDR3 DNA sequence: TGTGCCAGCAGCTGGGGGGGCCCAGAGACCCAGTACTTC. Its translation: CASSWGGPETQYF.

V gene TRBV6-5 combines with J gene TRBJ2-7, with 7 bases matching TRBD2. The V gene end was trimmed by 0 bases and the J gene end by 2 bases; junction bases not matched to a gene: 7. Germline V gene lookup returns CDR1 MNHEY and CDR2 SVGAGI. This CDR3 contains 16 residues. The CDR3, as DNA: TGTGCCAGCAGTTACTCGGGGGGGGTCTCCACCTACGAGCAGTACTTC. Encoded protein: CASSYSGGVSTYEQYF.

The CDR3 sequence is CASSLTSGGMTYEQYF. The DNA for the CDR3 is TGTGCCAGCAGTTTGACTAGCGGGGGAATGACCTACGAGCAGTACTTC. The chain is built from TRBV12-3 or TRBV12-4 and TRBJ2-7; 12 bases are shared with TRBD2. The V segment lost 3 bases and the J segment 2 bases; nucleotides outside the gene matches: 5. The CDR3 has 16 amino acids.